This T cell receptor beta chain was identified during a study of control samples from healthy donors and cancer patients (dated by TCRdb to 2018 to 2020). The library came from the immunoSEQ multiplex PCR assay. TCRdb re-hosts the immuneACCESS table, in-frame sequences only. Its copies lack some clones; in the studies checked, an unresolved V gene accounts for under half of them, and the cause for the rest is not known. This sample comprises about 69,000 clones, about 80% of them detected only once. The ten largest make up 2.5% to 3% of the sample. As regards this clone: Its specific antigen is unknown. No qualities accompany the bases; no much larger clone lies one base away.

Trimming leaves V shorter by 0 bases and J shorter by 4 bases, with the junction holding 3 bases beyond the gene matches. Sequences MNHEY (CDR1) and SMNVEV (CDR2) are obtained from the germline V gene (reference sequence). CDR3 length: 15 amino acids, cysteine to phenylalanine. The only DNA kept is the CDR3, 45 bases in frame from the first base. This receptor was obtained from a woman in her 50s with lung cancer. Sequencing was done on a sample of PBMCs. The receptor chain draws on TRBV27 and TRBJ1-2, with 9 middle bases fitting TRBD1. The CDR3 reads as follows: CASSLSTGGSYGYTF. The sequenced DNA is TGTGCCAGCAGTTTATCGACAGGGGGAAGCTATGGCTACACCTTC.